This T cell receptor beta chain originates from a study of blood T cell repertoires in COVID-19. In the study overall: Some COVID-19 samples were acute and others convalescent; all came from the United States, Italy and Spain.

This clone was seen more than once but under ten times. The study assigned cohorts using participant-reported clinical history. Cohort 3 donors counted as recovered after two negative PCRs, clearance, or resolved symptoms. In the source study's methods: Nucleated cell number was recorded as an estimate derived from reference gene primer amplification. TCRdb's copy holds only in-frame clones and misses some; the assay was immunoSEQ multiplex PCR. The V and J calls and the clone size are those of that table, but D and trimming were determined from the DNA. The table lists about 140,000 clones, 85% to 90% of them singletons. The origin of this receptor is a man aged 60 to 75 who had recovered from COVID-19. Source material: PBMCs or T cells enriched from blood (not recorded which).

The CDR3 loop reads CASSLGPSETYEQYF. The CDR3 DNA reads TGTGCCAGTAGTCTTGGGCCTAGCGAAACATACGAGCAGTACTTC. The chain uses TRBV19 and TRBJ2-7, with D maybe TRBD2 (6 bases). Germline loops: CDR1 LNHDA, CDR2 SQIVND (reference sequence). CDR3 length: 15 amino acids. Between the trimmed V and J ends, which lost 5 bases and 4 bases, there was a span of 18 bases.